This T cell receptor beta chain was recovered during a study of T cell responses to AZD1222 COVID-19 vaccine. General study results and limits: Most donors were white British, females outnumbered males, and clonal diversity was possibly underestimated. CD4 TCRs covered the whole spike, strongest at regions 160-218 and 743-854. Compared with day 0, the breadth and depth of the Spike-specific TCR repertoire rose significantly after two doses of AZD1222. Among those given AZD1222, only six were seropositive at baseline.

The V end was cut by 6 bases, the J end by 5 bases, with 7 bases between. This CDR3 is built from 11 residues. From germline, CDR1 is MNHNS and CDR2 SASEGT. Worth noting for this clone: Its antigen remains unidentified.

Profiling relied on immunoSEQ multiplex PCR, and the TCRdb table lists in-frame clones only, not all of them. The sample contains around 90,000 clones, 80% to 90% of which appear only once. The source of this sequence is an adult in good health. This chain links TRBV6-1 with TRBJ2-5; no clear D gene. The material sequenced was peripheral blood, taken on day 0 of AZD1222 vaccination. CDR3 coding DNA: TGTGCCAGCAGGAGTGGGGAGACCCAGTACTTC. It translates to CASRSGETQYF.